A single sample is the source of the 25 T cell receptor beta chains below, sequenced in a study of shared clonotypes between healthy human individuals. Libraries were prepared by immunoSEQ multiplex PCR; TCRdb keeps only in-frame clonotypes and omits some of them. In the table there are over a million clones, roughly 97% of which are singletons. Sequences were obtained from naive CD4+ T cells sorted from blood. Subset here: CD45RA+ positively selected. The receptors shown here come from a man aged 25-45 years in good health.

This clone appeared a single time. The chain couples TRBV6-6 to TRBJ1-1; D ambiguous. Germline CDR1 MNHNY, CDR2 SVGAGI (reference sequence). V was clipped by 0 bases and J by 7 bases, with 18 bases between them. The CDR3 is 16 residues long. This CDR3 is CASSYSRKGALFEAFF. CDR3 nucleotides: TGTGCCAGCAGTTACTCGAGGAAGGGAGCCCTGTTTGAAGCTTTCTTT.

The chain has TRBV7-2 and TRBJ2-1; no reliable D call. V was clipped by 5 bases and J by 7 bases, with 15 bases between them. In germline, CDR1 is SGHTA, CDR2 FQGNSA. This CDR3 region has 14 residues. The CDR3: CASSLYHNPNEQFF. Written as DNA, the CDR3 is TGTGCCAGCAGCCTTTATCATAACCCAAATGAGCAGTTCTTC.

This chain links TRBV5-6 with TRBJ2-4, with D uncertain. The CDR3 extends over 12 amino acids. Deletions cut 2 bases from V and 4 bases from J, with 4 bases between. Per germline, CDR1 SGHDT and CDR2 YYEEEE. CDR3 amino acids: CASSFQKNIQYF. Here the CDR3 DNA reads TGTGCCAGCAGCTTTCAAAAAAACATTCAGTACTTC.

V is TRBV5-1 and J is TRBJ1-1, with 7 bases that match TRBD1. Germline V lookup: CDR1 SGHRS, CDR2 YFSETQ. Losses at the gene ends were 4 bases for V and 0 bases for J; bases not matched to a gene: 6. The CDR3 is 15 residues long. The CDR3 coding sequence is TGCGCCAGCAGCGCCCTGGACAGGATGAACACTGAAGCTTTCTTT. Translated: CASSALDRMNTEAFF.

This clone turned up a few times. V usage is TRBV10-1 and J usage is TRBJ2-7; D gene unclear. There are 13 residues in the CDR3. Between the trimmed V and J ends, which lost 3 bases and 1 base, there was a span of 7 bases. Germline V gene sequence: CDR1 WNHNN, CDR2 SYGVQD (reference sequence). The CDR3 region is CASSEEVSYEQYF. DNA for the CDR3: TGCGCCAGCAGTGAAGAGGTGTCCTACGAGCAGTACTTC.

The chain is built from TRBV30 and TRBJ2-3; D is undetermined. CDR3 length equals 15 residues. V was cut by 3 bases and J by 0 bases, with 13 bases left in between. CDR1 is GTSNPN and CDR2 is SVGIG in the germline V gene (reference sequence). The CDR3 protein is CAWSVPAPSTDTQYF. For the CDR3, the DNA is TGTGCCTGGAGCGTACCGGCACCCAGCACAGATACGCAGTATTTT.

The chain carries TRBV11-2 and TRBJ2-7, with D unclear. The CDR3 extends over 15 amino acids. Germline CDR1 reads SGHAT; CDR2 reads FQNNGV. Trimming took off 0 bases at V and 2 bases at J, with 11 bases between the two ends. The DNA of the CDR3 is TGTGCCAGCAGCTTAGATCTGACTCCGACCTACGAGCAGTACTTC. This encodes CASSLDLTPTYEQYF.

The V and J genes are TRBV2 and TRBJ2-5, with D uncertain. This CDR3 has 15 amino acids. The V gene's germline CDR1 is SNHLY and CDR2 FYNNEI. Trimming stripped 4 bases from V and 5 bases from J, with 17 bases between. Here the CDR3 reads CASSASRILEETQYF. CDR3 nucleotide sequence: TGTGCCAGCAGTGCAAGTAGGATACTTGAGGAGACCCAGTACTTC. Complete variable domain (other parts from reference TRBV2 and TRBJ2-5): EPEVTQTPSHQVTQMGQEVILRCVPISNHLYFYWYRQILGQKVEFLVSFYNNEISEKSEIFDDQFSVERPDGSNFTLKIRSTKLEDSAMYFCASSASRILEETQYFGPGTRLLVL.

This chain uses TRBV18 with TRBJ1-5; weak D call: TRBD1 (6 bases). Germline assignment: CDR1 KGHSH and CDR2 LQKENI. This CDR3 is 14 amino acids long. V was shortened by 2 bases and J by 7 bases, with 12 bases between the two germline ends. The CDR3 region is CASSPVQGGQPQHF. The CDR3 DNA reads TGTGCCAGCTCACCAGTACAGGGTGGGCAGCCCCAGCATTTT. Full variable domain (outside the CDR3, taken from reference TRBV18 and TRBJ1-5): NAGVMQNPRHLVRRRGQEARLRCSPMKGHSHVYWYRQLPEEGLKFMVYLQKENIIDESGMPKERFSAEFPKEGPSILRIQQVVRGDSAAYFCASSPVQGGQPQHFGDGTRLSIL.

V is TRBV2 and J is TRBJ2-5, with D possibly being TRBD1 (6 bases). The V end lost 2 bases, the J end lost 2 bases, and 9 bases lay between the germline ends. Germline V gene lookup returns CDR1 SNHLY and CDR2 FYNNEI. The CDR3 runs 14 residues. The CDR3 sequence: CASSERTEQETQYF. CDR3 DNA sequence: TGTGCCAGCAGTGAACGGACAGAGCAAGAGACCCAGTACTTC.

This sequence joins TRBV6-5 and TRBJ2-1; no firm D call. V was shortened by 5 bases and J by 2 bases, with 13 bases between the two germline ends. The CDR3 sequence is 15 residues long. Germline CDR1 MNHEY, CDR2 SVGAGI. The CDR3: CASSREFNAYNEQFF. The CDR3 nucleotides read TGTGCCAGCAGTCGAGAGTTCAACGCCTACAATGAGCAGTTCTTC.

The chain combines TRBV28 with TRBJ2-2, with 10 bases aligning to TRBD1. There are 17 residues in the CDR3. The germline V gene has CDR1 MDHEN and CDR2 SYDVKM. Trimming took 6 bases from V and 5 from J; bases not matched to a gene: 12. The CDR3 reads CASRGRGTGERTGELFF. CDR3 DNA: TGTGCCAGCAGGGGGCGAGGGACAGGGGAAAGGACCGGGGAGCTGTTTTTT.

The chain recombines TRBV5-1 with TRBJ2-2; 9 bases agree with TRBD1. This CDR3 is 16 amino acids long. CDR1 is SGHRS and CDR2 is YFSETQ in the germline V gene. V shed 4 bases and J 4 bases; nucleotides not matched to a gene: 8. CDR3 sequence: CASSASGQGSTGELFF. The CDR3 DNA reads TGCGCCAGCAGCGCGAGCGGACAGGGGTCCACCGGGGAGCTGTTTTTT.

This rearrangement joins TRBV30 to TRBJ1-2; 10 bases align to TRBD1. Germline V gene sequence: CDR1 GTSNPN, CDR2 SVGIG (reference sequence). There are 16 residues in the CDR3. J gave up 3 bases and V 4 bases, and 11 bases lay outside the gene matches. The CDR3 reads CAWTQGGTGVDYGYTF. The CDR3 nucleotides are TGTGCCTGGACTCAGGGAGGGACAGGGGTTGACTATGGCTACACCTTC. Full variable domain (remainder filled in from reference TRBV30 and TRBJ1-2): SQTIHQWPATLVQPVGSPLSLECTVEGTSNPNLYWYRQAAGRGLQLLFYSVGIGQISSEVPQNLSASRPQDRQFILSSKKLLLSDSGFYLCAWTQGGTGVDYGYTFGSGTRLTVV.

The V call is TRBV29-1, the J call TRBJ2-5; the D call may be TRBD1 or TRBD2 (5 bases each). This CDR3 spans 12 amino acids. V shed 7 bases and J shed 5 bases, with 14 bases lying between them. Per germline, CDR1 SQVTM and CDR2 ANQGSEA. The CDR3 is CSGERGTETQYF. In DNA, the CDR3 is TGCAGCGGGGAGAGGGGAACCGAGACCCAGTACTTC.

The chain joins TRBV29-1 to TRBJ2-2, with 13 bases lining up with TRBD2. This CDR3 has 16 amino acids. The germline V gene has CDR1 SQVTM and CDR2 ANQGSEA. V trimming: 7 bases; J trimming: 4 bases; junction bases outside the gene matches: 9. CDR3 DNA: TGCAGCGCCAAACCGGGACTAGCGGGACCCACCGGGGAGCTGTTTTTT. Translation: CSAKPGLAGPTGELFF.

The chain employs TRBV25-1 and TRBJ2-1; 7 nucleotides line up with TRBD1. CDR3 length: 14 residues. Germline lookup yields CDR1 MGHDK and CDR2 SYGVNS. V shed 1 base and J 12 bases; nucleotides not matched to a gene: 9. CDR3 nucleotide sequence: TGTGCCAGCAGTGAATCGCCCGGCAGGGGGAGGCAGTTCTTC. It encodes CASSESPGRGRQFF.

The chain uses TRBV5-4 and TRBJ2-5; TRBD2 agrees at 9 bases. The trim removed 1 base at V and 1 base at J, leaving 2 bases unmatched. The CDR3 covers 15 residues. In germline, CDR1 is SGHNT, CDR2 YYREEE (reference sequence). The CDR3 bases are TGTGCCAGCAGCTTGCTAGCGGGACTCCAAGAGACCCAGTACTTC. Translation gives CASSLLAGLQETQYF.

The chain uses TRBV7-8 and TRBJ1-5; a weak D match, TRBD1 (6 bases). Germline loops: CDR1 SGHVS, CDR2 FQNEAQ. The CDR3 totals 16 residues. V gave up 5 bases and J gave up 3 bases, with 17 bases separating them. The CDR3 DNA is TGTGCCAGCAGCCCAGGGGACGGTTGGCCCAATCAGCCCCAGCATTTT. Residues: CASSPGDGWPNQPQHF. The entire variable domain, with the rest obtained from reference TRBV7-8 and TRBJ1-5, is as follows: GAGVSQSPRYKVAKRGQDVALRCDPISGHVSLFWYQQALGQGPEFLTYFQNEAQLDKSGLPSDRFFAERPEGSVSTLKIQRTQQEDSAVYLCASSPGDGWPNQPQHFGDGTRLSIL.

In its sample, this clone was seen a few times. V usage is TRBV5-1 and J usage is TRBJ2-3; no definite D call. Germline CDR1 is SGHRS and CDR2 is YFSETQ. The V and J ends lost 4 bases and 4 bases respectively, with 13 bases between them. CDR3 size: 14 residues. CDR3: CASSLTSVADTQYF. In DNA, the CDR3 is TGCGCCAGCAGCCTCACGTCGGTCGCAGATACGCAGTATTTT. The full variable domain, with the rest looked up from reference TRBV5-1 and TRBJ2-3, is KAGVTQTPRYLIKTRGQQVTLSCSPISGHRSVSWYQQTPGQGLQFLFEYFSETQRNKGNFPGRFSGRQFSNSRSEMNVSTLELGDSALYLCASSLTSVADTQYFGPGTRLTVL.

The V gene is TRBV6-5, the J gene TRBJ2-2; D remains ambiguous. V lost 2 bases to trimming and J lost 4 bases, with 8 bases between them. The germline V gene encodes CDR1 MNHEY and CDR2 SVGAGI. The CDR3 covers 14 residues. CDR3 DNA sequence: TGTGCCAGCAGTTACCGGAGCTTCACCGGGGAGCTGTTTTTT. Translating gives CASSYRSFTGELFF.

This sequence joins TRBV27 and TRBJ2-1; 8 nucleotides agree with TRBD2. Germline V gene data show CDR1 as MNHEY and CDR2 as SMNVEV (reference sequence). The junction had 16 bases not matched to a gene; V was cut back by 7 bases and J by 5 bases. The CDR3 is made up of 17 amino acids. For the CDR3, the DNA is TGTGCCAGCATTAGGTACGCGGGAGGTGTGGGGAACAATGAGCAGTTCTTC. Translating it yields CASIRYAGGVGNNEQFF.

The chain has TRBV6-5 and TRBJ2-7, with 11 nucleotides matching TRBD2. V shed 0 bases, J shed 6 bases, and the junction held 4 bases outside the gene matches. The germline CDR1 and CDR2 sequences are MNHEY and SVGAGI. This CDR3 region has 15 residues. CDR3 nucleotides: TGTGCCAGCAGTTACTCTAGCCTAGCGGGAGGCGAGCAGTACTTC. It specifies CASSYSSLAGGEQYF.

The chain joins TRBV5-1 to TRBJ1-4, with unresolved D. V shed 4 bases and J shed 0 bases, with 10 bases lying between them. Germline CDR1 reads SGHRS; CDR2 reads YFSETQ. The CDR3 has 15 residues. The CDR3 is CASSPMAATNEKLFF. In DNA, the CDR3 is TGCGCCAGCAGCCCCATGGCTGCAACTAATGAAAAACTGTTTTTT.

The gene calls are TRBV5-4 and TRBJ2-7, with D perhaps given as TRBD1 or TRBD2 (6 bases each). The CDR3 has 14 residues. Germline V gene sequence: CDR1 SGHNT, CDR2 YYREEE (reference sequence). Trimming stripped 6 bases from V and 3 bases from J, with 16 bases between. CDR3 nucleotides: TGTGCCAGCACCTTTGTGGGGGGCAACTACGAGCAGTACTTC. Translation: CASTFVGGNYEQYF.